A selection of T cell receptor beta chains follows, all from one sample in a study of cytomegalovirus exposure and HLA in healthy donors. Sequenced by immunoSEQ multiplex PCR; TCRdb stores in-frame clones only, minus some. Of around 71,000 clones listed, more than 60% are singletons. Material for sequencing was PBMCs. Receptors were obtained from a male donor in good health and CMV-seropositive. Both conserved end residues are part of each CDR3.

CASSSGFPGTEAFF	TRBV5-1	TRBJ1-1
CASSPRAGNTIYF	TRBV7-9	TRBJ1-3
CASSYSYTGPFEQYF	TRBV6-5	TRBJ2-7
CASSLPGTGNTEAFF	TRBV5-1	TRBJ1-1
CASSLWTSGGSYNEQFF	TRBV7-6	TRBJ2-1
CASSIDQGAGQETQYF	TRBV19	TRBJ2-5
CASSEPSGDNEQFF	TRBV6-1	TRBJ2-1
CASTFNPAGGLQETQYF	TRBV4-1	TRBJ2-5
CASSLPSAGNTIYF	TRBV11-2	TRBJ1-3
CASSTRYRGKDEQYF	TRBV6-5	TRBJ2-7
CASSTGGNQPQHF	TRBV19	TRBJ1-5
CASSVREGGEQFF	TRBV9	TRBJ2-1
CASSLGLAGVGETQYF	TRBV28	TRBJ2-5
CASSETPPGGFYNEQFF	TRBV7-6	TRBJ2-1
CASSGNYEQYF	TRBV6-6	TRBJ2-7
CASSIAGGSVGYTF	TRBV19	TRBJ1-2
CASSRTNHEQFF	TRBV14	TRBJ2-1
CASSPWGLAKSYEQYF	TRBV7-9	TRBJ2-7
CASSLSQGPGQPQHF	TRBV27	TRBJ1-5
CASSYSGRGYGYTF	TRBV6-5	TRBJ1-2
CASSLTGYRDSNGYTF	TRBV11-2	TRBJ1-2
CASSPQTGGNTGELFF	TRBV7-6	TRBJ2-2
CASSLAVGSGPYEQYF	TRBV5-4	TRBJ2-7
CASSQGVDTQYF	TRBV13	TRBJ2-3
CASSQDWRSKNIQYF	TRBV4-3	TRBJ2-4
CASSFGQGVQPQHF	TRBV6-6	TRBJ1-5
CASSLTGATSGANVLTF	TRBV5-6	TRBJ2-6
CASSALGDRGQPQHF	TRBV9	TRBJ1-5
CASRSKERDSRGYTF	TRBV12-2	TRBJ1-2
CASSIRARTDTQYF	TRBV19	TRBJ2-3
CASSVRASSYEQYF	TRBV28	NA
CASSPGQGTSEAFF	TRBV25-1	TRBJ1-1
CASSTWDRDTQYF	TRBV9	TRBJ2-3
CSSSASTGHSGNTIYF	TRBV7-9	TRBJ1-3
CASSLWAGVGGETQYF	TRBV13	TRBJ2-5
CASKLEGAGNTGELFF	TRBV23-1	TRBJ2-2
CASSLVGSRSEKLFF	TRBV5-1	TRBJ1-4
CASSRGLAVSRDEQFF	TRBV5-1	TRBJ2-1
CASSEYRASGNTDTQYF	TRBV7-3	TRBJ2-3
CASSQASRSGNTIYF	TRBV4-1	TRBJ1-3
CSSSLRTGWYEQYF	TRBV7-9	TRBJ2-7